Following are 26 T cell receptor beta chains from one sample sequenced in a study of blood T cell repertoires in COVID-19. Generated by immunoSEQ multiplex PCR, the TCRdb table keeps only in-frame clones and is missing some. The sample has roughly 140,000 clones; about 87% are singletons. Sample: peripheral blood. The receptors come from a human donor in a cohort sampled during active COVID-19.

The chain joins TRBV7-2 to TRBJ2-2, with D maybe TRBD1 (5 bases). CDR1 and CDR2 (germline): SGHTA, FQGNSA. The length of the CDR3 is 17 residues. V was clipped by 1 base and J by 6 bases, with 18 bases between them. CDR3 region: CASSLGQLRARSGELFF. The CDR3 DNA reads as TGTGCCAGCAGCTTAGGTCAACTCAGGGCCCGTTCCGGGGAGCTGTTTTTT.

The chain joins TRBV28 to TRBJ2-7; 9 positions agree with TRBD1. The CDR3 length is 14 residues. With 4 bases clipped from V and 1 base from J, the junction kept 2 bases outside the gene matches. Germline assignment: CDR1 MDHEN and CDR2 SYDVKM. Here the CDR3 DNA reads TGTGCCAGCAGTTCCGGGACAGGGTCCTACGAGCAGTACTTC. This codes for CASSSGTGSYEQYF.

The J gene is TRBJ1-3, the V gene TRBV7-9; TRBD1 matches at 11 bases. The J segment lost 2 bases and the V segment lost 4 bases, leaving 4 bases of the junction unmatched. Per the germline V gene, CDR1 is SEHNR and CDR2 is FQNEAQ (reference sequence). The CDR3 covers 16 residues. The DNA of the CDR3 is TGTGCCAGCAGCTACCTGGACAGGGGGCCTGGAAACACCATATATTTT. Protein sequence: CASSYLDRGPGNTIYF.

This sequence joins TRBV28 and TRBJ1-5; a possible D gene is TRBD1 (6 bases). Deletions cut 6 bases from V and 16 bases from J, with 25 bases between. This CDR3 region has 14 residues. CDR1 and CDR2 (germline): MDHEN, SYDVKM. The CDR3 spells CASSREGLGARHHF. The CDR3 coding sequence is TGTGCCAGCAGCCGGGAGGGGCTGGGGGCTCGGCATCATTTT.

The chain combines TRBV11-2 with TRBJ2-2; no reliable D call. The ends were cut back, 1 base at V and 1 base at J, with 7 bases in the middle. This CDR3 region has 15 residues. Looked up from germline, CDR1 is SGHAT and CDR2 is FQNNGV. CDR3 coding DNA: TGTGCCAGCAGCTTAGCTACTATGAACACCGGGGAGCTGTTTTTT. Translating gives CASSLATMNTGELFF.

The rearrangement uses TRBV7-9 and TRBJ2-7, with 10 bases lining up with TRBD1. Per the germline V gene, CDR1 is SEHNR and CDR2 is FQNEAQ (reference sequence). Trimming at V came to 1 base and at J to 3 bases, leaving 3 bases not matched to a gene. The CDR3 covers 15 residues. For the CDR3, the DNA is TGTGCCAGCAGCTTAGACCGGGACAGGGGCTACGAGCAGTACTTC. This encodes CASSLDRDRGYEQYF.

This chain's CDR3 is CASSPHDNRNTEAFF. The CDR3 DNA follows: TGTGCCAGCAGTCCGCACGACAATAGGAACACTGAAGCTTTCTTT. The rearrangement joins TRBV2 to TRBJ1-1; D not certain. From germline, CDR1 is SNHLY and CDR2 FYNNEI. CDR3 length: 15 amino acids. Trimming removed 5 bases from V and 1 base from J, with 14 bases in between.

This clone was found once. The V gene is TRBV5-1, the J gene TRBJ2-3; tentative D call: TRBD1 (6 bases). V dropped 4 bases and J dropped 2 bases, with 17 bases sitting between them. The germline V gene has CDR1 SGHRS and CDR2 YFSETQ. CDR3 length: 16 amino acids. Here the CDR3 DNA reads TGCGCCAGCAGCCGGACCGGGACATCCTTCACAGATACGCAGTATTTT. Protein sequence: CASSRTGTSFTDTQYF.

The chain has TRBV29-1 and TRBJ2-7; D perhaps matches TRBD2 (6 bases). V lost 7 bases, J lost 7 bases, and 17 bases lay in between. The CDR3 length is 12 residues. From germline, CDR1 is SQVTM and CDR2 ANQGSEA. CDR3: CSGRDGLNEQYF. Written as DNA, the CDR3 is TGCAGCGGACGGGACGGACTAAATGAGCAGTACTTC.

The chain is built from TRBV28 and TRBJ2-4; D perhaps matches TRBD2 (6 bases). Per the germline V gene, CDR1 is MDHEN and CDR2 is SYDVKM. The CDR3 is made up of 17 amino acids. The germline V and J ends were trimmed by 5 bases and 0 bases, with 17 bases remaining between them. The CDR3: CASSPRKGGIAKNIQYF. CDR3 in DNA: TGTGCCAGCAGTCCCCGAAAGGGCGGGATAGCCAAAAACATTCAGTACTTC.

The V and J genes are TRBV3-1 (or the pseudogene TRBV3-2) and TRBJ2-3; 8 nucleotides align to TRBD2. The CDR3 length is 16 residues. V dropped 1 base and J dropped 3; count of bases not matched to a gene: 6. The germline gives CDR1 LGHDT, CDR2 YNNKEL (reference sequence). CDR3 DNA sequence: TGTGCCAGCAGCCAAGTGGGAACTAGCGGAACAGATACGCAGTATTTT. It yields the protein CASSQVGTSGTDTQYF.

This clone has only a few counts. CDR3 residues: CASSLRTSGTSTDTQYF. CDR3 nucleotides: TGTGCCAGCAGCTTAAGGACTAGCGGAACTAGCACAGATACGCAGTATTTT. V gene TRBV7-8 combines with J gene TRBJ2-3; the match to TRBD2 covers 10 bases. The junction had 5 bases not matched to a gene; V was cut back by 2 bases and J by 0 bases. CDR1 SGHVS and CDR2 FQNEAQ come from the germline V gene. The CDR3 has 17 amino acids.

The chain recombines TRBV7-9 with TRBJ1-2; a possible D gene is TRBD1 (6 bases). The CDR3 loop spans 13 amino acids. Germline V gives CDR1 SEHNR, CDR2 FQNEAQ (reference sequence). V lost 5 bases and J lost 13, with 20 bases in between. CDR3 sequence reads: CASSRDQGRMPTF. The CDR3 DNA reads as TGTGCCAGCAGCCGGGACCAGGGGCGGATGCCCACCTTC.

The V and J genes are TRBV30 and TRBJ1-4, with a possible D match to TRBD1 (5 bases). This CDR3 region has 14 residues. V gave up 6 bases and J gave up 6 bases, with 17 bases separating them. The V gene's germline CDR1 is GTSNPN and CDR2 SVGIG (reference sequence). CDR3 DNA: TGTGCCTGTACCGTCAGGGTATGGCATGAAAAACTGTTTTTT. It yields the protein CACTVRVWHEKLFF.

The sample holds a few counts of this clone. Other DNA sequences in this specimen translate into the identical CDR3. The V call is TRBV11-2, the J call TRBJ2-7, with TRBD1 matching 8 bases. CDR3 length: 14 residues. Germline values: CDR1 SGHAT, CDR2 FQNNGV. V dropped 4 bases and J dropped 4; count of bases not matched to a gene: 6. CDR3 in amino acids: CASSSGTGPYEQYF. CDR3 coding DNA: TGTGCCAGCAGCTCCGGGACAGGACCTTACGAGCAGTACTTC.

The CDR3 DNA follows: TGTGCCAGCAGAAAGGGACTTATAGAGACCCAGTACTTC. It encodes CASRKGLIETQYF. J is TRBJ2-5 and V is TRBV7-2; D perhaps matches TRBD2 (6 bases). Looked up from germline, CDR1 is SGHTA and CDR2 is FQGNSA. The length of the CDR3 is 13 residues. The ends were cut back, 6 bases at V and 4 bases at J, with 12 bases in the middle. Using reference TRBV7-2 and TRBJ2-5 for the parts outside the CDR3, the full variable domain is GAGVSQSPSNKVTEKGKDVELRCDPISGHTALYWYRQSLGQGLEFLIYFQGNSAPDKSGLPSDRFSAERTGGSVSTLTIQRTQQEDSAVYLCASRKGLIETQYFGPGTRLLVL.

The CDR3 spells CATSRDPGRAYEQYF. CDR3 DNA: TGTGCCACCAGCAGAGATCCGGGCAGGGCCTACGAGCAGTACTTC. The chain carries TRBV15 and TRBJ2-7; D perhaps matches TRBD1 (5 bases). This CDR3 has 15 residues. The germline gives CDR1 LNHNV, CDR2 YYDKDF (reference sequence). V was trimmed by 0 bases and J by 2 bases, leaving 11 bases between them.

The V call is TRBV29-1, the J call TRBJ2-1; TRBD1 matches 7 bases. Germline trimming cut 7 bases from V and 1 base from J; bases unmatched to any gene: 4. Germline assignment: CDR1 SQVTM and CDR2 ANQGSEA. The CDR3 runs to 13 residues. The CDR3 DNA reads as TGCAGCGGCTGGGACAGATCCTACAATGAGCAGTTCTTC. It yields the protein CSGWDRSYNEQFF.

The chain carries TRBV7-9 and TRBJ1-6; D call uncertain. V gave up 5 bases and J gave up 13 bases, with 12 bases separating them. Per germline, CDR1 SEHNR and CDR2 FQNEAQ (reference sequence). This CDR3 has 12 residues. The CDR3 nucleotides read TGTGCCAGCAGCACTGGCCTCGGGCCCCTCCACTTT. Translation: CASSTGLGPLHF.

The V call is TRBV3-1 (or the pseudogene TRBV3-2), the J call TRBJ1-2; a possible D gene is TRBD1 (5 bases). V shed 2 bases and J shed 4 bases, with 14 bases lying between them. CDR3 size: 15 residues. Germline CDR1 LGHDT, CDR2 YNNKEL (reference sequence). The CDR3 DNA reads as TGTGCCAGCAGCCAATCCCCACAGGCCTTCTATGGCTACACCTTC. Its protein product is CASSQSPQAFYGYTF.

The J gene is TRBJ2-7, the V gene TRBV11-3, with D perhaps matching TRBD1 (5 bases). The CDR3 extends over 14 amino acids. The germline CDR1 and CDR2 sequences are SGHNT and YENEEA. V was pared by 5 bases and J by 2 bases, with 13 bases between. The CDR3 protein is CASSQGAAPYEQYF. The CDR3 bases are TGTGCCAGCAGCCAAGGGGCCGCCCCCTACGAGCAGTACTTC.

V and J are TRBV27 and TRBJ2-2, with D possibly TRBD1 on 8 matching bases. The CDR3 contains 17 residues. Germline lookup yields CDR1 MNHEY and CDR2 SMNVEV (reference sequence). Trimming removed 5 bases at V and 5 bases at J, with 21 bases between. The CDR3: CASSQPRTGRETGELFF. CDR3 DNA sequence: TGTGCCAGCAGTCAACCGAGGACAGGGAGGGAAACCGGGGAGCTGTTTTTT.

This sequence joins TRBV5-4 and TRBJ1-4, with D possibly matching TRBD1 (5 bases). Looked up from germline, CDR1 is SGHNT and CDR2 is YYREEE (reference sequence). V was pared by 0 bases and J by 8 bases, with 11 bases between. The CDR3 has 14 residues. The CDR3 sequence is CASSLDRIREKLFF. CDR3 DNA: TGTGCCAGCAGCTTGGACAGGATAAGGGAAAAACTGTTTTTT. The complete variable domain, with remaining parts taken from reference TRBV5-4 and TRBJ1-4, reads ETGVTQSPTHLIKTRGQQVTLRCSSQSGHNTVSWYQQALGQGPQFIFQYYREEENGRGNFPPRFSGLQFPNYSSELNVNALELDDSALYLCASSLDRIREKLFFGSGTQLSVL.

This clone is a singleton in its sample. The rearrangement uses TRBV12-3 or TRBV12-4 and TRBJ1-2; possible D gene TRBD1, 5 bases. V was pared by 3 bases and J by 8 bases, with 10 bases between. The CDR3 spans 12 residues. The CDR3 DNA reads TGTGCCAGCAGTTTCCAGGGCCACGGCTACACCTTC. Its protein product is CASSFQGHGYTF.

The rearrangement uses TRBV19 and TRBJ2-5; 8 positions match TRBD1. The CDR3 is 11 residues long. V dropped 10 bases and J dropped 7; count of bases not matched to a gene: 5. Looked up from germline, CDR1 is LNHDA and CDR2 is SQIVND (reference sequence). CDR3 protein: CATAGTGTQYF. The CDR3 DNA is TGTGCCACCGCCGGGACAGGGACCCAGTACTTC.

This clone was seen a single time. The chain links TRBV27 to TRBJ1-5, with no clear D. Deletions cut 6 bases from V and 0 bases from J, with 12 bases between. The CDR3 totals 15 residues. Looked up from germline, CDR1 is MNHEY and CDR2 is SMNVEV (reference sequence). The DNA for the CDR3 is TGTGCCAGCAGCGCGGCGGCTTATAGCAATCAGCCCCAGCATTTT. The encoded protein is CASSAAAYSNQPQHF.